This TCR beta chain comes out of a study of CD8 T cells in Susac syndrome. Germline-derived CDR1 and CDR2 are SGDLS and YYNGEE. The CDR3 runs 15 residues. With V trimmed by 0 bases and J by 8 bases, 5 bases remained unmatched. Relapsing-remitting disease, either stable or active, was present in the multiple sclerosis controls, who were treatment-naive patients. TEMRA cells were FACS-enriched, and CD8+ and CD4+ T cells were isolated negatively. Random hexamers were used to reverse transcribe the RNA input (roughly 0.5 to 1 ug). The TCR beta CDR3 was amplified by immunoSEQ multiplex PCR across 54 Vbeta, 13 Jbeta. Via MiXCR, TCRdb re-called the immunoSEQ multiplex PCR reads, giving one row per CDR3 protein. The sample carries approximately 110,000 distinct CDR3 sequences, approximately 95% recorded once.

The sample taken for sequencing was CD8+ T cells from PBMCs. The TCR originated in a human donor with multiple sclerosis. The chain recombines TRBV9 with TRBJ1-3; 10 bases map to TRBD1. CDR3 coding DNA: TGTGCCAGCAGCGTAGCTCGGACAGGGGGAGACACCATATATTTT. Protein product: CASSVARTGGDTIYF.